This T cell receptor (beta chain) derives from a study of blood T cell repertoires in COVID-19 (dated by TCRdb to about 2020). About the investigation overall: The collaborator samples originated in the United States, Italy and Spain and spanned the acute and convalescent phases of COVID-19. The material from the prospective study consisted of cDNA or gDNA derived from T cells, B-cell-depleted T cells, or PBMCs. The sample metadata nearly always contained a de-identified subject ID, COVID-19 status, age in years and sex. Where available, HLA class I and class II types were obtained from metadata supplied by the sample provider rather than from assay-based typing. The repertoires were released in a freely available public database intended as a resource for research on the immune response to SARS-CoV-2. The samples were drawn from two sources: the first 160 participants of the ongoing ImmuneRACE study, and fewer than 1,500 subjects contributed by 6 global collaborators. Subjects who had been exposed to COVID-19, were actively infected with it, or had recovered from it provided the deeply sampled blood TCRbeta repertoires that made up the dataset.

For this clone: It has no known antigen specificity. No qualities accompany the bases; no much larger clone lies one base away.

Relative to germline, V is missing 0 bases and J is missing 5 bases, with 7 bases of the junction outside any gene match. The germline V gene yields MNHNS for CDR1 and SASEGT for CDR2. The CDR3 runs 16 residues from the cysteine to the phenylalanine. Just the 48-base CDR3 DNA is kept, in frame starting at base 1. The immunoSEQ Assay, a bias-controlled multiplex PCR, was used to amplify TCRbeta CDR3 regions from genomic DNA. As for the original processing: Within the assay, amplification of reference gene primers was used to estimate how many nucleated cells each sample contained. To quantify the absolute abundance of each unique TCRbeta CDR3 rearrangement, sequence reads were collapsed and filtered. For each sample, productive Simpson clonality was calculated as the square root of Simpson's diversity index over productive rearrangements. TCRdb mirrors the immuneACCESS table, restricted to in-frame sequences. Some clones are absent from its copies; in checked studies, under half trace to an unresolved V gene, and the reason for the others is unknown. The V and J calls and clone size are taken from that table; D and trimming were inferred from the DNA. Here the sample has approximately 260,000 clones; approximately 80% occur a single time. The top ten clones comprise around 7.8% of the sample.

Each collaborating institution followed its own protocols to collect whole blood in K2EDTA tubes. For TCRbeta analysis, collaborator samples were shipped as frozen whole blood, as isolated PBMCs, or as DNA extracted from either sample type. Here is what the overall study found, with its caveats: The quantity of clinical and demographic metadata differed by source and by participant and was supplied without curation.

The source material was peripheral blood. The sequence was collected from a human donor in a cohort sampled during active COVID-19. The sequence is built from TRBV6-1 and TRBJ2-5, with 9 bases aligning to TRBD1. The CDR3 amino acid sequence is: CASSEATGGGRETQYF. The nucleotides read TGTGCCAGCAGTGAAGCGACAGGGGGAGGGAGGGAGACCCAGTACTTC.